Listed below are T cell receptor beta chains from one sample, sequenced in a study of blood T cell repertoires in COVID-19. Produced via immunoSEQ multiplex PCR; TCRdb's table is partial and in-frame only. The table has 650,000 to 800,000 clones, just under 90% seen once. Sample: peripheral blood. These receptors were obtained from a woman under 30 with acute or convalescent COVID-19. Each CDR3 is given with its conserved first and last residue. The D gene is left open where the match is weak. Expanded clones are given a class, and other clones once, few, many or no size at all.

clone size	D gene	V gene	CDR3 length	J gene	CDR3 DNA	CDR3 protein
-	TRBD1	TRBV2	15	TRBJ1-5	TGTGCCAGCAGACCCGGGACAGGGTCGTTTCAGCCCCAGCATTTT	CASRPGTGSFQPQHF
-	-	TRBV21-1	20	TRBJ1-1	TGTGCCAGCAGCACTCGGGACATCCGCTCGCGAACTGCCATGAACACTGAAGCTTTCTTT	CASSTRDIRSRTAMNTEAFF
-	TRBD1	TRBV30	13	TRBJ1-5	TGTGCCTGGTCTACAGGGGGCCATCAGCCCCAGCATTTT	CAWSTGGHQPQHF
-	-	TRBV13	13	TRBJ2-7	TGTGCCAGCAGCCAAGGGGCCCTTCCCGAGCAGTACTTC	CASSQGALPEQYF
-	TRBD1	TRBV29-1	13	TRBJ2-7	TGCAGCGTAGACGGGGACAGGGAGTACGAGCAGTACTTC	CSVDGDREYEQYF
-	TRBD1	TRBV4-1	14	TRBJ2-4	TGCGCCAGCAGCCAACCGGGACAGGGAAACATTCAGTACTTC	CASSQPGQGNIQYF
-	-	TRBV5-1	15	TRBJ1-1	TGCGCCAGCAGCCCAGGGTCGACGAGGAGCACTGAAGCTTTCTTT	CASSPGSTRSTEAFF
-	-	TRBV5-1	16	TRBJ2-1	TGCGCCAGCAGCTTGAACCCAGGGCAAGGTGGCAATGAGCAGTTCTTC	CASSLNPGQGGNEQFF
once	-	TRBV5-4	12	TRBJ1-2	TGTGCCAGCAGCTCTCGAGGGTTAGGCTACACCTTC	CASSSRGLGYTF
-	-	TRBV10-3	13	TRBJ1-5	TGTGCCATCTCGGAGGGATACAATCAGCCCCAGCATTTT	CAISEGYNQPQHF
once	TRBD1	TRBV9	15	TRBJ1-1	TGTGCCAGCAGCCCCCGAGGGACAGTGAACACTGAAGCTTTCTTT	CASSPRGTVNTEAFF
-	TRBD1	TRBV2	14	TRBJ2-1	TGTGCCAAAGTCGGTCAGGGGGCTGATGGGGAGCAGTTCTTC	CAKVGQGADGEQFF
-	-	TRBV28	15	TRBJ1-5	TGTGCCAGCAGTTTGTACAGGAGCCTAAATCAGCCCCAGCATTTT	CASSLYRSLNQPQHF
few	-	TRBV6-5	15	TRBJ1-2	TGTGCCAGCAGTTACTCCTCGGCGGCCCAAAATGGCTACACCTTC	CASSYSSAAQNGYTF
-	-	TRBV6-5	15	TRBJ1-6	TGTGCCAGCAGCGGGATAGGTATGGGAGTCTCACCCCTCCACTTT	CASSGIGMGVSPLHF
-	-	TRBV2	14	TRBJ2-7	TGTGCCAGCAGACACGATGACACTCGCTACGAGCAGTACTTC	CASRHDDTRYEQYF
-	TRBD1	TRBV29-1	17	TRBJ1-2	TGCAGCGTACCTTTTCGGGACAGAGGTTTGGGGAACTATGGCTACACCTTC	CSVPFRDRGLGNYGYTF
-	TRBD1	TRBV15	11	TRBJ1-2	TGTGCCACTGGGACAGACTATGGCTACACCTTC	CATGTDYGYTF
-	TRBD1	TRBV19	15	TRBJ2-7	TGTGCCAGTAGTCTCTCGACAGGGGGCTCCTACGAGCAGTACTTC	CASSLSTGGSYEQYF
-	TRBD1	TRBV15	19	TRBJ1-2	TGTGCCACCAGCAGAGATCGGCTGGACAGGGGGACCTCTAACTATGGCTACACCTTC	CATSRDRLDRGTSNYGYTF
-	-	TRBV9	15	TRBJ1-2	TGTGCCAGCAGCGGCGGATGGGAGAAGGGCTATGGCTACACCTTC	CASSGGWEKGYGYTF
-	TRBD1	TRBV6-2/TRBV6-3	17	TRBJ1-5	TGTGCCAGCAGTGTGTCCGGGACAGGGGTCCCCAGACAGCCCCAGCATTTT	CASSVSGTGVPRQPQHF
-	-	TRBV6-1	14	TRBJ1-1	TGTGCCAGCAGTGAACATGTACAGAACACTGAAGCTTTCTTT	CASSEHVQNTEAFF
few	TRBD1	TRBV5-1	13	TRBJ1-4	TGCGCCAGCCGGGAGGGGGCCGGTGAAAAACTGTTTTTT	CASREGAGEKLFF
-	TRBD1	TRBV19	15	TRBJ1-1	TGTGCCAGTAGTATCGACAGGGGAGCCAACACTGAAGCTTTCTTT	CASSIDRGANTEAFF
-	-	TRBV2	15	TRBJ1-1	TGTGCCAGCAGGGCTTCTAACAGGGAGAACACTGAAGCTTTCTTT	CASRASNRENTEAFF
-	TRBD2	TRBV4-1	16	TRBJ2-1	TGCGCCAGCAGTCGGGGGGGTCTTGCTTTGTCATACGAGCAGTTCTTC	CASSRGGLALSYEQFF
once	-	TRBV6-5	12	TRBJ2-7	TGTGCCAGCAGTCAACAGGACTACGAGCAGTACTTC	CASSQQDYEQYF
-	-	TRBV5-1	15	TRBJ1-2	TGCGCCAGCAGCTTGGTGGGGCACGACGGCTATGGCTACACCTTC	CASSLVGHDGYGYTF
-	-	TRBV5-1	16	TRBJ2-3	TGCGCCAGCAGCCCTGGGGGGGCCGGGGACACAGATACGCAGTATTTT	CASSPGGAGDTDTQYF
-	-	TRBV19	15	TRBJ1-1	TGTGCCAGTAGTATTCTACGACAGGTTTCTTCTGAAGCTTTCTTT	CASSILRQVSSEAFF
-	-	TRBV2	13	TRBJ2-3	TGTGCCAGCCTTCTGGAGGGTTTGGATACGCAGTATTTT	CASLLEGLDTQYF
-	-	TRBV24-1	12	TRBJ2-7	TGTGCCACCAGTGATGGAACTATAGAGCAGTACTTC	CATSDGTIEQYF
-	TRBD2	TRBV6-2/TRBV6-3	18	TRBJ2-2	TGTGCCAGCAGTACCCTGATCGTTAGCGGGGTTAGGACCGGGGAGCTGTTTTTT	CASSTLIVSGVRTGELFF
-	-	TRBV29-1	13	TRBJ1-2	TGCAGCGTTGAAGTGGTGCAGGGCCATGGCTACACCTTC	CSVEVVQGHGYTF
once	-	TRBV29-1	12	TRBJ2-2	TGCAGCGTTGACTTGAACACCGGGGAGCTGTTTTTT	CSVDLNTGELFF
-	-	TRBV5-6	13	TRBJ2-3	TGTGCCAGCTCGGGACTTATTTCAGATACGCAGTATTTT	CASSGLISDTQYF
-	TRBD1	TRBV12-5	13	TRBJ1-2	TGTGCTAGTGGCCTTACAGGGGGTGGTGGCTACACCTTC	CASGLTGGGGYTF
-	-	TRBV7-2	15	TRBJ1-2	TGTGCCAGCAGCTTACGCGTTGGGACATACTATGGCTACACCTTC	CASSLRVGTYYGYTF
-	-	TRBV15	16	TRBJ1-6	TGTGCCACCAGCAGAGAGGGCAGGTTAACTAATTCACCCCTCCACTTT	CATSREGRLTNSPLHF
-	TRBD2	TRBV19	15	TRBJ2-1	TGTGCCAGTAGTATTCTAGCGGGGGTAGGTAATGAGCAGTTCTTC	CASSILAGVGNEQFF
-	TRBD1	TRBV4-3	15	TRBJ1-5	TGCGCCAGCAGCCCTGGGACAGGGGGCGATCAGCCCCAGCATTTT	CASSPGTGGDQPQHF
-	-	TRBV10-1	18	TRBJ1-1	TGCGCCAGCAGCGATAAAAAAAAGGGAGAGCGGAAGAACACTGAAGCTTTCTTT	CASSDKKKGERKNTEAFF
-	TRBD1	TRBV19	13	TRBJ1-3	TGTGCCAGTAGTACGACAGGGGGAAACACCATATATTTT	CASSTTGGNTIYF
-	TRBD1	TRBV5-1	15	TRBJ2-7	TGCGCCAGCAGCCCCTCAGGGGGTGGAAGCTACGAGCAGTACTTC	CASSPSGGGSYEQYF
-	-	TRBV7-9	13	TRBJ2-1	TGTGCCAGCAGCCTAACGGGGGTCAATGAGCAGTTCTTC	CASSLTGVNEQFF